This entry lists 8 T cell receptor beta chains sequenced from one sample in a study of blood T cell repertoires in COVID-19. Assay used: immunoSEQ multiplex PCR; TCRdb lists only in-frame clones, some missing. The table shows about 100,000 clones, with roughly 87% occurring only once. The sample taken for sequencing was peripheral blood. Receptor source: a man aged 30 to 45 in a cohort sampled during active COVID-19.

This chain joins TRBV6-2 or TRBV6-3 and TRBJ2-3; 9 nucleotides match TRBD2. The CDR3 runs to 14 residues. The ends lost 5 bases at V and 5 bases at J; junction bases unmatched: 5. CDR1 is MNHEY, CDR2 SVGEGT, per germline. The CDR3 protein is CASSLAGPKDTQYF. For the CDR3, the DNA is TGTGCCAGCAGTCTAGCGGGACCAAAAGATACGCAGTATTTT.

The chain uses TRBV9 and TRBJ2-2; maybe TRBD2 (5 bases). Germline loops: CDR1 SGDLS, CDR2 YYNGEE. V gave up 0 bases and J gave up 5 bases, with 11 bases separating them. This CDR3 is 15 amino acids long. The DNA of the CDR3 is TGTGCCAGCAGCGTAGAGAGTAGCGCGACCGGGGAGCTGTTTTTT. As protein: CASSVESSATGELFF.

J is TRBJ2-5 and V is TRBV24-1; TRBD1 matches 7 bases. CDR1 is KGHDR and CDR2 is SFDVKD in the germline V gene. The CDR3 has 14 amino acids. Unmatched junction bases numbered 4, after V lost 6 bases and J lost 1 base. CDR3 DNA sequence: TGTGCCACCAGTATCAGACAGGGCCAAGAGACCCAGTACTTC. It specifies CATSIRQGQETQYF.

This clone was seen just once. This rearrangement joins TRBV7-9 to TRBJ2-1; 9 positions match TRBD1. The trim removed 2 bases at V and 7 bases at J, leaving 6 bases unmatched. CDR1 and CDR2 (germline): SEHNR, FQNEAQ (reference sequence). CDR3 length: 15 residues. The CDR3 bases are TGTGCCAGCAGCTTACACCGGACAGGGGCAAATGAGCAGTTCTTC. Its protein is CASSLHRTGANEQFF.

V gene TRBV11-2 combines with J gene TRBJ2-1, with D possibly being TRBD1 (6 bases). CDR1 is SGHAT and CDR2 is FQNNGV in the germline V gene. The CDR3 covers 16 residues. V dropped 4 bases and J dropped 2 bases, with 15 bases sitting between them. The CDR3 sequence is CASSSGQTKPYNEQFF. The CDR3 DNA sequence: TGTGCCAGCAGCTCCGGACAGACTAAGCCCTACAATGAGCAGTTCTTC. Filled out from reference TRBV11-2 and TRBJ2-1, the complete variable domain reads EAGVAQSPRYKIIEKRQSVAFWCNPISGHATLYWYQQILGQGPKLLIQFQNNGVVDDSQLPKDRFSAERLKGVDSTLKIQPAKLEDSAVYLCASSSGQTKPYNEQFFGPGTRLTVL.

The chain uses TRBV29-1 and TRBJ2-2, with D unclear. Trimming took off 7 bases at V and 1 base at J, with 13 bases between the two ends. Germline V CDR1 and CDR2: SQVTM, ANQGSEA. The CDR3 is 14 residues long. CDR3 residues: CSAIGHLNTGELFF. For the CDR3, the DNA is TGCAGCGCCATTGGGCATTTGAACACCGGGGAGCTGTTTTTT.

The chain links TRBV2 to TRBJ2-5; D gene unclear. Germline CDR1 reads SNHLY; CDR2 reads FYNNEI. This CDR3 has 15 residues. V gave up 3 bases and J gave up 1 base, with 12 bases separating them. The CDR3, as DNA: TGTGCCAGCAGTGAGAGGCAAACCCGCCAAGAGACCCAGTACTTC. This encodes CASSERQTRQETQYF.

This chain links TRBV5-1 with TRBJ1-3; no clear D gene. The CDR3 consists of 16 residues. Germline CDR1 SGHRS, CDR2 YFSETQ. V dropped 0 bases and J dropped 0 bases, with 10 bases sitting between them. The CDR3 spells CASSLAGVSSGNTIYF. The CDR3 region has the DNA TGCGCCAGCAGCTTGGCCGGGGTAAGCTCTGGAAACACCATATATTTT.